This entry concerns a single T cell receptor beta chain. Its antigen is unknown. One base away there is no much larger clone; base qualities are not given. This sample is part of a study of technical replicates of blood from several donors (dated by TCRdb to about 2017). The protocol used for the library was the immunoSEQ multiplex PCR assay. TCRdb took this table from immuneACCESS and kept in-frame rearrangements with V and J called. Such tables lack part of the clones; where checked against another copy, unresolved V genes explain under half of the gap, and the rest is unexplained. Within this sample are 55,000 to 65,000 clones, with over 85% of them counted one time only. The top ten constitute less than 4.5% of the sample. The source material was PBMCs. The TCR was taken from a human donor in good health. Some clones in this sample may be carry-over from other donors' samples.

At the DNA level, the sequence is TGTGCCAGCTCACCTGCTGCAGCGGGGGGGTTGAATGAGCAGTTCTTC. This translates into CASSPAAAGGLNEQFF. The chain links TRBV18 with TRBJ2-1, with 10 bases aligning to TRBD2. The junction shows trimming of 3 bases on V and 7 bases on J, and the gene matches do not reach 9 bases of it. The CDR3 runs 16 residues from the cysteine to the phenylalanine. The DNA shown is the 48-base CDR3, in frame from base 1. For CDR1 and CDR2, the germline V gene lists KGHSH and LQKENI.